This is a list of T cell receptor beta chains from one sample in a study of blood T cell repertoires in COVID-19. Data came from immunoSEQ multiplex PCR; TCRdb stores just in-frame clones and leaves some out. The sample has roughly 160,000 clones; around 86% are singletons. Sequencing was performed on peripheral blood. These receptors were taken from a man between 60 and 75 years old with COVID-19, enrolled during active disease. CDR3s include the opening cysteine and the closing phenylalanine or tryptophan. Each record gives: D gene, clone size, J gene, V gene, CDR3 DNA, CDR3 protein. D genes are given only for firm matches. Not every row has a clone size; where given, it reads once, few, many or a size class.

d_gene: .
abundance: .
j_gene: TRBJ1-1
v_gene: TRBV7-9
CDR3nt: TGTGCCAGCAGTCTTACAGGGTCCACTGAAGCTTTCTTT
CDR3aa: CASSLTGSTEAFF

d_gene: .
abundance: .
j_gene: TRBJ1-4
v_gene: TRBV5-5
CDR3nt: TGTGCCAGCAGCTTCATCCCAGGGGCTAATAATGAAAAACTGTTTTTT
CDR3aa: CASSFIPGANNEKLFF

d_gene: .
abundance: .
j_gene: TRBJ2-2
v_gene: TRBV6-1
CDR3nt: TGTGCCAGCAGTGAAGTCGGGGGTTTGGGCACCGGGGAGCTGTTTTTT
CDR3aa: CASSEVGGLGTGELFF

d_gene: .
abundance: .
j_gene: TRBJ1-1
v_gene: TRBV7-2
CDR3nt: TGTGCCAGCAGCTTAGAACCGGGACGGCGGGGGACTGAAGCTTTCTTT
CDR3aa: CASSLEPGRRGTEAFF

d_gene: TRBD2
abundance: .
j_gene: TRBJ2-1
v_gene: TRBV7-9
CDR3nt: TGTGCCAGCAGCGGCCGACTAGCGGGAGACCCCCTCAAAGGCAATGAGCAGTTCTTC
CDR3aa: CASSGRLAGDPLKGNEQFF

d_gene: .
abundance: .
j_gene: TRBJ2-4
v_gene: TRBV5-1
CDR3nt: TGCGCCAGCAGCTCAGGACAGCCTCTAGCCAAAAACATTCAGTACTTC
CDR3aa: CASSSGQPLAKNIQYF

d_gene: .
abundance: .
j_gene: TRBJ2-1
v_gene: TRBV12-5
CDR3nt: TGTGCTAGTGGAGGGGGAATCTCCTACAATGAGCAGTTCTTC
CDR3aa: CASGGGISYNEQFF

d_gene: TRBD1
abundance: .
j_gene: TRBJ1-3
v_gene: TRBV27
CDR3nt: TGTGCCAGCAGAGCAGGGGACAGTCTAATCTCTGGAAACACCATATATTTT
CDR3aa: CASRAGDSLISGNTIYF

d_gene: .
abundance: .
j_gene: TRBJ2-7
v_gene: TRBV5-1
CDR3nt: TGCGCCAGCAGCTTGGATGTTGTTCTCGGGGAGCAGTACTTC
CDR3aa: CASSLDVVLGEQYF

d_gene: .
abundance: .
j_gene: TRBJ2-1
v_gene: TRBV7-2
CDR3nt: TGTGCCAGCAGCGCGGACACCTACAATGAGCAGTTCTTC
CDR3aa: CASSADTYNEQFF

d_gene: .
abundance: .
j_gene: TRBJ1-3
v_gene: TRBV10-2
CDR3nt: TGCGCCACCGGTGGGGGGGACACAAGCTCTGGAAACACCATATATTTT
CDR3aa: CATGGGDTSSGNTIYF

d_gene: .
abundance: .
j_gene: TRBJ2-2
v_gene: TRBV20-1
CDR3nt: TGCAGTGTTGGGAGGACCGGGGAGCTGTTTTTT
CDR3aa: CSVGRTGELFF

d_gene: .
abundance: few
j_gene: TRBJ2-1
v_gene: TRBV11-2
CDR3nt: TGTGCCAGCAGCTCGGCCAGGGGCTCCTACAATGAGCAGTTCTTC
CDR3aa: CASSSARGSYNEQFF

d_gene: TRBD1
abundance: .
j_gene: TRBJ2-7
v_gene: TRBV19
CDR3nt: TGTGCCAGTAGGGACAGGGAGGACGAGCAGTACTTC
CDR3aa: CASRDREDEQYF

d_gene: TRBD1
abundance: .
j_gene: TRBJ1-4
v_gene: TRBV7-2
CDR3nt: TGTGCCAGCAGCCCCGGACAGGGGATTTGGGAAAAACTGTTTTTT
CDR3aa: CASSPGQGIWEKLFF

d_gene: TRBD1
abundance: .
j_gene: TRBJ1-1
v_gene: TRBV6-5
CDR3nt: TGTGCCAGCAGTCGCGTCAGGGGGCACACTGAAGCTTTCTTT
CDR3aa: CASSRVRGHTEAFF

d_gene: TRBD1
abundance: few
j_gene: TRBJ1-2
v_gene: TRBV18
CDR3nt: TGTGCCAGCTCAAGGGACAGGCTTAACTATGGCTACACCTTC
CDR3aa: CASSRDRLNYGYTF

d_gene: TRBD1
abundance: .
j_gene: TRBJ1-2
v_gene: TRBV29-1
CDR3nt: TGCAGCGTTGGGGAAGGGGGCGCCCGGGGCTACACCTTC
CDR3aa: CSVGEGGARGYTF

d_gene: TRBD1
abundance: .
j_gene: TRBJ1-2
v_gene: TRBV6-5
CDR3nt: TGTGCCAGCAGTTATTCCCGGACAGGTGGGGGCTATGGCTACACCTTC
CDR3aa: CASSYSRTGGGYGYTF

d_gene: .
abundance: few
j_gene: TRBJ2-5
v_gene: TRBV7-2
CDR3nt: TGTGCCAGCAGCAAAACAGGGATCCGAGAGACCCAGTACTTC
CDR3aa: CASSKTGIRETQYF

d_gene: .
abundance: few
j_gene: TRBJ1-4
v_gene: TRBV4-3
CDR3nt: TGCGCCAGCAGCCACGGGAGAGCGAATGAAAAACTGTTTTTT
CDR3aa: CASSHGRANEKLFF

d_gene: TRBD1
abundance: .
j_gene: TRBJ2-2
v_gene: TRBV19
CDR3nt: TGTGCCTCGACAGGGGCTAAAAACACCGGGGAGCTGTTTTTT
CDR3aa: CASTGAKNTGELFF

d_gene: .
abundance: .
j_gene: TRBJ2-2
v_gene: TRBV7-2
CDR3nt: TGTGCCAGCAGCGCCCTAGTCCCCGGGGAGCTGTTTTTT
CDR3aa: CASSALVPGELFF

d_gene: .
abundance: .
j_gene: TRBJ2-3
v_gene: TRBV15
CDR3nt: TGTGCCACCAGCAGAGAAGTGCAGGGAACTAATACGCAGTATTTT
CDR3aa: CATSREVQGTNTQYF

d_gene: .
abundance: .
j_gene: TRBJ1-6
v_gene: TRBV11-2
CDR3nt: TGTGCCAGCAGCCTCTCCCGAGGTAATTCACCCCTCCACTTT
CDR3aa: CASSLSRGNSPLHF

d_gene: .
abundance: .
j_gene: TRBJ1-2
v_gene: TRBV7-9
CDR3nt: TGTGCCAGCAGCCCGACTCATAACTATGGCTACACCTTC
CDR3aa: CASSPTHNYGYTF

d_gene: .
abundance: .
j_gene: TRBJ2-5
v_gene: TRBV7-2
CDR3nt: TGTGCCAGCAGCTTAGGGCAGTGGGAGACCCAGTACTTC
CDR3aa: CASSLGQWETQYF

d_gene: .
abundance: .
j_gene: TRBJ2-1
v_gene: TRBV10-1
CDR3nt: TGCGCCAGCAGGGCTAGGGGGTCCTACAATGAGCAGTTCTTC
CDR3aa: CASRARGSYNEQFF

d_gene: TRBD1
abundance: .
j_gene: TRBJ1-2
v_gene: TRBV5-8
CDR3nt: TGTGCCAGCAGCCAGGGACAGGTTTACTATGGCTACACCTTC
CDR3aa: CASSQGQVYYGYTF

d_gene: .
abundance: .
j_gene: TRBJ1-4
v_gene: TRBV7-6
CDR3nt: TGTGCCAGCAGTCTTATTGTTCGGGAAAAACTGTTTTTT
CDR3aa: CASSLIVREKLFF

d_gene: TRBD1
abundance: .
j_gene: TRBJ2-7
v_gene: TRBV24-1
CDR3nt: TGTGCCACCAGCTCTACACGGGACAGGTCTCCCTACGAGCAGTACTTC
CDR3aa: CATSSTRDRSPYEQYF

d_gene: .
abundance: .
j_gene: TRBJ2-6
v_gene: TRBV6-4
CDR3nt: TGTGCCAGCAGTGAGGGGGGGCCTGCTGGGGCCAACGTCCTGACTTTC
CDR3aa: CASSEGGPAGANVLTF

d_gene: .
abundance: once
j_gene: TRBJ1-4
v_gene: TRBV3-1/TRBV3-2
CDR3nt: TGTGCCAGCAGCCAAGATATCGGGGGGATGGAAAAACTGTTTTTT
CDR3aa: CASSQDIGGMEKLFF

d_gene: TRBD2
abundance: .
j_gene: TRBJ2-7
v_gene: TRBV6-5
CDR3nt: TGTGCCAGCAGTTATAGTCACAGCGGGAGTCCCTACGAGCAGTACTTC
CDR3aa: CASSYSHSGSPYEQYF

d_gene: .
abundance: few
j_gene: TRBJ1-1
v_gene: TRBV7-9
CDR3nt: TGTGCCAGCAGAGGGGATCTAACTGAAGCTTTCTTT
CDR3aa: CASRGDLTEAFF